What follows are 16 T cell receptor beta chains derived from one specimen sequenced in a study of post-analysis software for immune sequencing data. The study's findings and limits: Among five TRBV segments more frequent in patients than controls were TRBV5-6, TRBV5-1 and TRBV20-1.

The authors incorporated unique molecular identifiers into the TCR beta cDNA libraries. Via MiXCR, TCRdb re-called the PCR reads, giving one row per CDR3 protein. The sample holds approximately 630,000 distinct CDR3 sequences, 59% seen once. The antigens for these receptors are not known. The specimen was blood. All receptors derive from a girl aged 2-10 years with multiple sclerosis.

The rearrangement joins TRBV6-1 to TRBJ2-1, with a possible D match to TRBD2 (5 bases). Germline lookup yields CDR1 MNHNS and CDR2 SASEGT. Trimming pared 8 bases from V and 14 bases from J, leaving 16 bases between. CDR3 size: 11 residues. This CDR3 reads CASSPAERKFF. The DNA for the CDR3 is TGTGCCAGCTCCCCAGCGGAAAGGAAGTTCTTC.

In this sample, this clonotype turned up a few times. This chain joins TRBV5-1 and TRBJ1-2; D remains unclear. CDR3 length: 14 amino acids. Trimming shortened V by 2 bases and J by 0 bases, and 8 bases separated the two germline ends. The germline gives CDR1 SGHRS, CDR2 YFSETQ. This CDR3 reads CASSLTEANYGYTF. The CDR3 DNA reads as TGCGCCAGCAGCTTAACGGAAGCTAACTATGGCTACACCTTC.

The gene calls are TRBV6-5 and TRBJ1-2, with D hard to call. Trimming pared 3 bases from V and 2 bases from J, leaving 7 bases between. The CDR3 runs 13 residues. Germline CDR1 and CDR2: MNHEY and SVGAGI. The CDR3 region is CASSYRANYGYTF. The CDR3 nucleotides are TGTGCCAGCAGTTATAGGGCCAACTATGGCTACACCTTC.

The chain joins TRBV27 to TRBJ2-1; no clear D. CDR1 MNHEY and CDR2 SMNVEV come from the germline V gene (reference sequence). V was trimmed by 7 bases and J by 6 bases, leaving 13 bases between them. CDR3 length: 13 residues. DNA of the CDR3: TGTGCCAGCACCGTTGCAGCGTCCAATGAGCAGTTCTTC. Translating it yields CASTVAASNEQFF.

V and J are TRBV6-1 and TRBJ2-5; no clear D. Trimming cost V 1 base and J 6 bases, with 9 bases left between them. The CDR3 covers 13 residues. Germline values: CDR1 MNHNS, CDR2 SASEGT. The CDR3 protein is CASSEGRVQTQYF. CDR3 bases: TGTGCCAGCAGTGAAGGAAGGGTCCAGACCCAGTACTTC.

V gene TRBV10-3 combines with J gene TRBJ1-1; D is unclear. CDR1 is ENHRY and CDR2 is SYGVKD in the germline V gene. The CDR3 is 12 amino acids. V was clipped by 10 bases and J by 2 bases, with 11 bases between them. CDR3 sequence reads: CATTQSNTEAFF. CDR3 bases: TGTGCCACGACGCAATCAAACACTGAAGCTTTCTTT.

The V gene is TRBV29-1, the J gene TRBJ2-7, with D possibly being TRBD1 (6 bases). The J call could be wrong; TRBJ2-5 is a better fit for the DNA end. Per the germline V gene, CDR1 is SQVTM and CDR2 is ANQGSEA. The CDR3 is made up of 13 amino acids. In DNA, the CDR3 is TGCAGCGTTGCCGGGACAAACCAAGAGACCCAGTACTTC. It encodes CSVAGTNQETQYF.

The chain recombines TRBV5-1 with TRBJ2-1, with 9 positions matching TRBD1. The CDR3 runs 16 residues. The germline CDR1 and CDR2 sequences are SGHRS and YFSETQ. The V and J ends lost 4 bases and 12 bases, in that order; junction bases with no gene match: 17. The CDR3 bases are TGCGCCAGCAGCAATCAACAGGGGGCGCAACCTGGGCGGCAGTTCTTC. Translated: CASSNQQGAQPGRQFF.

CDR3 nucleotide sequence: TGTGCCAGCAGCTTGGAGGGGATCTACGAGCAGTACTTC. Translation: CASSLEGIYEQYF. This chain connects TRBV5-5 to TRBJ2-7; the D gene is possibly TRBD1 (5 bases). The V gene lost 0 bases and the J gene lost 3 bases, with 7 bases spanning the gap. Germline-derived CDR1 and CDR2 are SGHKS and YYEKEE (reference sequence). The CDR3 runs 13 residues.

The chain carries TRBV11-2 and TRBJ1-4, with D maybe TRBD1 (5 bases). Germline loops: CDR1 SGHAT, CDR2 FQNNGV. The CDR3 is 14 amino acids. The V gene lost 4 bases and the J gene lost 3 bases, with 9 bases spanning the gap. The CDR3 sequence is CASSSGGPNEKLFF. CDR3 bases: TGTGCCAGCAGCTCTGGGGGACCTAATGAAAAACTGTTTTTT.

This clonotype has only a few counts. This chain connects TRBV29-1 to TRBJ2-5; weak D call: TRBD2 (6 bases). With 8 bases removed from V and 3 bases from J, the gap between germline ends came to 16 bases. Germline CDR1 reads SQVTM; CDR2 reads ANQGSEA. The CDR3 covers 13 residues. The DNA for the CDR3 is TGCAGCATCTCTTTAGCGGTGGAAGAGACCCAGTACTTC. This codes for CSISLAVEETQYF.

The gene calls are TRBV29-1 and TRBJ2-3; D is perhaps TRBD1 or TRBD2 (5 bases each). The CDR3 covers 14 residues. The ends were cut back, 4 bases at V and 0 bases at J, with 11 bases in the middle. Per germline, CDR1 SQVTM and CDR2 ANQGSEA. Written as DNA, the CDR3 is TGCAGCGTTGTTGGGGGTGGTAGCACAGATACGCAGTATTTT. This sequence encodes CSVVGGGSTDTQYF.

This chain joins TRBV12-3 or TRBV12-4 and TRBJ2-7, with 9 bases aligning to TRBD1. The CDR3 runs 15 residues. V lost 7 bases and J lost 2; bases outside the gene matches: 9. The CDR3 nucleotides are TGTGCCAGCAATGCCGGGACAGGGTACACCTACGAGCAGTACTTC. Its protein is CASNAGTGYTYEQYF.

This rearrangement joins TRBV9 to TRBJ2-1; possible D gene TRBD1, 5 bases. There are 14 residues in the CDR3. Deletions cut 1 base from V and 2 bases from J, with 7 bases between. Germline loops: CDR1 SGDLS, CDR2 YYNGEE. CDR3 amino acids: CASSVRQTYNEQFF. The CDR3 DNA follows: TGTGCCAGCAGCGTAAGACAGACCTACAATGAGCAGTTCTTC.

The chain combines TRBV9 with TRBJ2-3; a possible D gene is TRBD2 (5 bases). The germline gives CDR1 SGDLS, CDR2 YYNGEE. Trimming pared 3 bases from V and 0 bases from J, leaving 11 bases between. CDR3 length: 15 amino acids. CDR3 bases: TGTGCCAGCAGCGCAGGTGCGGGTAGCACAGATACGCAGTATTTT. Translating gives CASSAGAGSTDTQYF.

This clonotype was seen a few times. CDR3 nucleotide sequence: TGTGCCAGCAGTTACTCGAAGGCTAGCGGGGACTACGAGCAGTACTTC. Encoded protein: CASSYSKASGDYEQYF. V usage is TRBV6-2 or TRBV6-3 and J usage is TRBJ2-7; 9 bases fit TRBD2. Trimming at V came to 0 bases and at J to 3 bases, leaving 6 bases not matched to a gene. The CDR3 contains 16 residues. Germline lookup yields CDR1 MNHEY and CDR2 SVGEGT.